A single sample gave rise to the 31 T cell receptor beta chains below, sequenced in a study of beta chain features in type 1 diabetes. Study-level points and caveats: A moderate, significant TCRB CDR3 shortening appeared in type 1 diabetes across four CD4+ subsets.

Expressed TCRB transcripts were sequenced because the entire RNA isolate underwent reverse transcription. The data were produced by immunoSEQ multiplex PCR, yet TCRdb's version contains in-frame clones alone and is incomplete. Among under 300,000 clones listed, 11% to 15% were seen once. The antigens for these receptors are not known. The sequenced sample was naive CD4+ T cells from blood. The receptors here all came from a young man with type 1 diabetes.

V gene TRBV11-2 combines with J gene TRBJ2-7; no reliable D call. Deletions cut 1 base from V and 4 bases from J, with 8 bases between. This CDR3 comprises 13 residues. Germline CDR1 and CDR2: SGHAT and FQNNGV. CDR3 sequence reads: CASSLAPQYEQYF. In nucleotides, the CDR3 is TGTGCCAGCAGCTTAGCCCCCCAGTACGAGCAGTACTTC.

The CDR3 region is CASSLGGPNSPLHF. Written as DNA, the CDR3 is TGCGCCAGCAGCTTGGGAGGTCCTAATTCACCCCTCCACTTT. V and J are TRBV5-1 and TRBJ1-6, with D uncertain. There are 14 residues in the CDR3. Germline assignment: CDR1 SGHRS and CDR2 YFSETQ. V shed 0 bases and J shed 6 bases, with 7 bases lying between them.

This clone was seen more than once but under ten times. The V call is TRBV30, the J call TRBJ2-1; 11 bases are a match to TRBD2. CDR3 length: 13 residues. The V gene's germline CDR1 is GTSNPN and CDR2 SVGIG (reference sequence). CDR3 region: CAGILAGVSEQFF. CDR3 sequence (DNA): TGTGCGGGTATACTAGCGGGAGTGAGTGAGCAGTTCTTC.

The chain is built from TRBV25-1 and TRBJ1-1; a possible D gene is TRBD1 (6 bases). The CDR3 sequence is 13 residues long. CDR1 is MGHDK, CDR2 SYGVNS, per germline. Between the trimmed V and J ends, which lost 7 bases and 0 bases, there was a span of 9 bases. In DNA form, the CDR3 reads TGTGCCAGCACCGACAGGTTGAACACTGAAGCTTTCTTT. This codes for CASTDRLNTEAFF.

This clone was detected only a few times. The chain combines TRBV7-2 with TRBJ2-1; D unclear. This CDR3 is 11 amino acids long. V lost 4 bases and J 5 bases, leaving 3 bases between the germline ends. Germline loops: CDR1 SGHTA, CDR2 FQGNSA. The CDR3 reads CASSSDNEQFF. CDR3 DNA sequence: TGTGCCAGCAGCTCAGACAATGAGCAGTTCTTC.

Only a few counts were recorded for this clone. V is TRBV5-1 and J is TRBJ2-7; TRBD2 is a possible D gene (5 bases). CDR1 is SGHRS, CDR2 YFSETQ, per germline. Deletions cut 0 bases from V and 6 bases from J, with 13 bases between. This CDR3 region has 14 residues. This chain's CDR3 is CASSLAPGLGEQYF. The CDR3 DNA reads TGCGCCAGCAGCTTGGCACCCGGACTGGGCGAGCAGTACTTC.

This chain links TRBV6-4 with TRBJ2-1; TRBD2 aligns across 7 bases. The CDR3 sequence is 15 residues long. Trimming took 0 bases from V and 7 from J; bases not matched to a gene: 6. Germline-derived CDR1 and CDR2 are MRHNA and SNTAGT. For the CDR3, the DNA is TGTGCCAGCAGTGACTCTGGGGGGAGGGAGAATGAGCAGTTCTTC. It specifies CASSDSGGRENEQFF.

The CDR3 protein is CASSQGLAKNIQYF. CDR3 coding DNA: TGTGCCAGCAGCCAGGGACTAGCCAAAAACATTCAGTACTTC. The chain joins TRBV4-2 to TRBJ2-4; perhaps TRBD2 as D (6 bases). The germline V gene encodes CDR1 LGHNA and CDR2 YNFKEQ. Trimming removed 3 bases at V and 0 bases at J, with 6 bases between. The CDR3 covers 14 residues.

The rearrangement links TRBV6-6 to TRBJ1-2; TRBD1 agrees at 7 bases. The CDR3 has 14 residues. Trimming cost V 5 bases and J 4 bases; bases outside gene matches: 7. In germline, CDR1 is MNHNY, CDR2 SVGAGI (reference sequence). The CDR3: CASSPGTALYGYTF. In DNA form, the CDR3 reads TGTGCCAGCAGTCCCGGGACAGCTCTCTATGGCTACACCTTC.

This clone came up a few times. The chain employs TRBV29-1 and TRBJ2-7; D remains unclear. Germline loops: CDR1 SQVTM, CDR2 ANQGSEA. V was shortened by 2 bases and J by 2 bases, with 13 bases between the two germline ends. This CDR3 contains 14 residues. CDR3 residues: CSVELYQVPYEQYF. The DNA of the CDR3 is TGCAGCGTTGAATTGTACCAGGTCCCCTACGAGCAGTACTTC.

This clone has more than one count but fewer than ten. The chain uses TRBV10-3 and TRBJ2-1, with D possibly matching TRBD1 (5 bases). The length of the CDR3 is 12 residues. V lost 8 bases to trimming and J lost 3 bases, with 8 bases between them. In germline, CDR1 is ENHRY, CDR2 SYGVKD. Written as DNA, the CDR3 is TGTGCCATCTCCAGGGACTACAATGAGCAGTTCTTC. It encodes CAISRDYNEQFF.

The chain links TRBV6-5 to TRBJ2-5; weak D call: TRBD2 (6 bases). Between the trimmed V and J ends, which lost 8 bases and 4 bases, there was a span of 11 bases. In germline, CDR1 is MNHEY, CDR2 SVGAGI. This CDR3 comprises 12 residues. CDR3 sequence (DNA): TGTGCCAGCGCCGGGAGTGGAGAGACCCAGTACTTC. Translating gives CASAGSGETQYF.

V and J are TRBV11-2 and TRBJ1-1, with 8 bases aligning to TRBD1. This CDR3 contains 15 residues. Germline-derived CDR1 and CDR2 are SGHAT and FQNNGV. The junction had 9 bases not matched to a gene; V was cut back by 4 bases and J by 5 bases. CDR3 bases: TGTGCCAGCAGCTCCCCTGGCAGGGGGCGGACTGAAGCTTTCTTT. The encoded protein is CASSSPGRGRTEAFF.

The chain is built from TRBV25-1 and TRBJ1-1; D uncertain. V lost 6 bases, J lost 0 bases, and 8 bases lay in between. The germline V gene has CDR1 MGHDK and CDR2 SYGVNS. The CDR3 is made up of 13 amino acids. The CDR3, as DNA: TGTGCCAGCAGCGAGGATCTGAACACTGAAGCTTTCTTT. Its translation: CASSEDLNTEAFF. Variable domain in full (rest from reference TRBV25-1 and TRBJ1-1): EADIYQTPRYLVIGTGKKITLECSQTMGHDKMYWYQQDPGMELHLIHYSYGVNSTEKGDLSSESTVSRIRTEHFPLTLESARPSHTSQYLCASSEDLNTEAFFGQGTRLTVV.

This clone was picked up a small number of times. The gene calls are TRBV5-1 and TRBJ2-3, with a tentative D call TRBD2 (5 bases). The length of the CDR3 is 14 residues. V shed 2 bases and J shed 3 bases, with 10 bases lying between them. CDR1 is SGHRS and CDR2 is YFSETQ in the germline V gene. DNA for the CDR3: TGCGCCAGCAGCTTTTACGGGGAGACAGATACGCAGTATTTT. It codes for CASSFYGETDTQYF.

The chain joins TRBV21-1 to TRBJ1-2; TRBD1 is the table's D call and was not checked against the DNA. TRBV21-1 is a documented pseudogene. The CDR3 runs to 15 residues. CDR3 region: CASSKARDRVYGYTF. The CDR3 nucleotides are TGTGCCAGCAGCAAAGCCCGGGACAGGGTCTATGGCTACACCTTC.

This sequence joins TRBV15 and TRBJ1-1; D uncertain. The germline gives CDR1 LNHNV, CDR2 YYDKDF (reference sequence). CDR3 length: 14 amino acids. The V and J ends lost 2 bases and 4 bases respectively, with 11 bases between them. As DNA, the CDR3 is TGTGCCACCAGCAGACAGAGGCCAGTCACTGAAGCTTTCTTT. Its translation is CATSRQRPVTEAFF. Combining the CDR3 with reference TRBV15 and TRBJ1-1 gives the whole variable domain DAMVIQNPRYQVTQFGKPVTLSCSQTLNHNVMYWYQQKSSQAPKLLFHYYDKDFNNEADTPDNFQSRRPNTSFCFLDIRSPGLGDTAMYLCATSRQRPVTEAFFGQGTRLTVV.

The chain uses TRBV2 and TRBJ2-1, with 13 nucleotides matching TRBD2. Germline-derived CDR1 and CDR2 are SNHLY and FYNNEI. The CDR3 loop spans 13 amino acids. J lost 9 bases, V lost 6 bases, and 2 bases had no gene match. The CDR3 protein is CASRRLAGGEQFF. CDR3 coding DNA: TGTGCCAGCAGGAGACTAGCGGGAGGTGAGCAGTTCTTC.

V and J are TRBV12-5 and TRBJ2-5; TRBD2 aligns across 7 bases. The CDR3 totals 16 residues. Trimming took 6 bases from V and 1 from J; bases not matched to a gene: 11. Germline loops: CDR1 LGHNT, CDR2 FRNRAP. CDR3 region: CASGPPRREGQETQYF. The CDR3 region has the DNA TGTGCTAGTGGCCCGCCGAGGAGGGAGGGCCAAGAGACCCAGTACTTC.

CDR3 bases: TGTGCCAGCAGCCAAGATGGGGCTAGCGGGACCGCAGATACGCAGTATTTT. Amino acid sequence: CASSQDGASGTADTQYF. The rearrangement uses TRBV4-2 and TRBJ2-3, with 9 bases that match TRBD2. J gave up 4 bases and V 0 bases, and 8 bases lay outside the gene matches. Germline V gene data show CDR1 as LGHNA and CDR2 as YNFKEQ. CDR3 length: 17 residues.

The J gene is TRBJ2-7, the V gene TRBV28, with 9 bases lining up with TRBD1. The V segment lost 8 bases and the J segment 2 bases; nucleotides outside the gene matches: 4. The CDR3 has 13 amino acids. The V gene's germline CDR1 is MDHEN and CDR2 SYDVKM. In DNA, the CDR3 is TGTGCCAGCGCTCGGGACAGGGCCTACGAGCAGTACTTC. Protein product: CASARDRAYEQYF.

The rearrangement joins TRBV6-5 to TRBJ2-3; 8 bases are shared with TRBD1. Looked up from germline, CDR1 is MNHEY and CDR2 is SVGAGI. The junction had 8 bases not matched to a gene; V was cut back by 10 bases and J by 2 bases. This CDR3 region has 14 residues. The chain's CDR3 is CATHPDRATDTQYF. CDR3 nucleotides: TGTGCCACCCACCCGGACAGGGCCACAGATACGCAGTATTTT.

Written as DNA, the CDR3 is TGCGCCAGCACCAGACTAGCGGCCATCCAAGAGACCCAGTACTTC. It specifies CASTRLAAIQETQYF. The chain couples TRBV4-1 to TRBJ2-5, with TRBD2 matching 9 bases. With V trimmed by 7 bases and J by 1 base, 7 bases remained unmatched. CDR3 length equals 15 residues. Germline V gene sequence: CDR1 MGHRA, CDR2 YSYEKL.

This clone was recorded a few times. The rearrangement links TRBV7-2 to TRBJ2-3; the D is unclear. Germline CDR1 and CDR2: SGHTA and FQGNSA. The length of the CDR3 is 13 residues. Trimming shortened V by 3 bases and J by 4 bases, and 8 bases separated the two germline ends. The CDR3 nucleotides read TGTGCCAGCAGCTTGGTAGCTTCAGATACGCAGTATTTT. Its translation is CASSLVASDTQYF. Combining the CDR3 with reference TRBV7-2 and TRBJ2-3 gives the whole variable domain GAGVSQSPSNKVTEKGKDVELRCDPISGHTALYWYRQSLGQGLEFLIYFQGNSAPDKSGLPSDRFSAERTGGSVSTLTIQRTQQEDSAVYLCASSLVASDTQYFGPGTRLTVL.

This chain joins TRBV29-1 and TRBJ1-2; 8 nucleotides line up with TRBD1. J gave up 8 bases and V 0 bases, and 11 bases lay outside the gene matches. Germline loops: CDR1 SQVTM, CDR2 ANQGSEA. CDR3 size: 15 residues. The CDR3 reads CSVEEVLQGGGGYTF. The CDR3 nucleotides are TGCAGCGTTGAAGAAGTATTACAGGGGGGAGGCGGCTACACCTTC.

This clone was counted a few times. V usage is TRBV5-1 and J usage is TRBJ1-2; D gene ambiguous. Germline CDR1 SGHRS, CDR2 YFSETQ. Trimming pared 4 bases from V and 1 base from J, leaving 17 bases between. The CDR3 length is 16 residues. The CDR3 DNA sequence: TGCGCCAGCAGCCCCCTCCGGGATGCTCATAACTATGGCTACACCTTC. Residues: CASSPLRDAHNYGYTF.

CDR3 sequence reads: CASKLHRRTDTQYF. The CDR3 DNA reads TGTGCCAGCAAGTTACACCGTCGCACAGATACGCAGTATTTT. The chain is built from TRBV11-3 and TRBJ2-3; D is undetermined. CDR1 and CDR2 from the germline V gene are SGHNT and YENEEA. The CDR3 runs 14 residues. Between the trimmed V and J ends, which lost 7 bases and 1 base, there was a span of 12 bases.

This clone was seen only a few times. The rearrangement joins TRBV7-9 to TRBJ1-1, with TRBD1 matching over 8 bases. The CDR3 contains 15 residues. Trimming took 3 bases from V and 5 from J; bases not matched to a gene: 8. Germline CDR1 and CDR2: SEHNR and FQNEAQ (reference sequence). The CDR3 sequence: CASSFGTGAKTEAFF. The DNA for the CDR3 is TGTGCCAGCAGCTTTGGGACAGGAGCTAAAACTGAAGCTTTCTTT. Using reference TRBV7-9 and TRBJ1-1 for the parts outside the CDR3, the full variable domain is DTGVSQNPRHKITKRGQNVTFRCDPISEHNRLYWYRQTLGQGPEFLTYFQNEAQLEKSRLLSDRFSAERPKGSFSTLEIQRTEQGDSAMYLCASSFGTGAKTEAFFGQGTRLTVV.

This clone was found a few times. The chain carries TRBV30 and TRBJ1-6, with D tentatively TRBD1 (6 bases). Germline CDR1 and CDR2: GTSNPN and SVGIG (reference sequence). The CDR3 spans 13 residues. V lost 4 bases and J 6 bases, leaving 10 bases between the germline ends. This CDR3 reads CAWTQGSNSPLHF. CDR3 nucleotides: TGTGCCTGGACACAGGGCTCTAATTCACCCCTCCACTTT.

Only a few counts were recorded for this clone. The chain joins TRBV29-1 to TRBJ2-3; 10 bases line up with TRBD2. V lost 6 bases and J lost 0; bases outside the gene matches: 12. The germline V gene has CDR1 SQVTM and CDR2 ANQGSEA. The CDR3 runs to 17 residues. As DNA, the CDR3 is TGCAGCGTGGTTGGTTGGACTAGCGGATCTAGCACAGATACGCAGTATTTT. Amino acids: CSVVGWTSGSSTDTQYF.

About this clone: One junction end does not reproduce the germline sequence, and a read error may be involved. The V call is TRBV11-2, the J call TRBJ2-7, with TRBD1 matching over 8 bases. Germline CDR1 and CDR2: SGHAT and FQNNGV. This CDR3 contains 13 residues. CDR3 coding DNA: TGTGCCAGCAGCCCGAGGGGGTCGACAGGGGAGAACTTC. Its translation: CASSPRGSTGENF.